The present T cell receptor beta chain was sequenced within a study of T cell changes during pregnancy in multiple sclerosis (dated by TCRdb to about 2019). Some background on the complete study: In women with multiple sclerosis, the researchers looked at how the T cell repertoire shifted as pregnancy progressed.

Including cysteine and phenylalanine, the CDR3 has 15 amino acids. Only the CDR3 portion is preserved as DNA: 45 bases, with reading frame beginning at the first base. The germline V gene (reference sequence) gives CDR1 as LNHDA and CDR2 as SQIVND. After removal of 7 bases from V and 7 bases from J, the junction retains 11 bases not matched to a gene. Libraries were prepared through the immunoSEQ multiplex PCR assay. TCRdb's version of the immuneACCESS table is confined to in-frame rearrangements and falls short of the full clone set. An unresolved V gene accounts for under half of the shortfall where checked; the remainder is of unknown origin. The sample table lists 100,000 or so clones, around 92% of them with a count of one. The top ten constitute around 3% of the sample. With respect to this clone: Its antigen remains unidentified. Base-call qualities are not available, and no considerably larger clone is one nucleotide away.

This clonotype was sampled from a female donor with multiple sclerosis, enrolled in a pregnancy study. The chain employs TRBV19 and TRBJ2-1; TRBD2 fits 9 bases in the junction. The sample in question was peripheral blood, obtained in the second trimester of pregnancy. CDR3 protein: CASIPDSAGGNEQFF. The DNA sequence is given as TGTGCCAGTATTCCCGACTCCGCGGGAGGGAATGAGCAGTTCTTC.